This TCR beta chain was documented in a study of regulatory T cells in long-lasting Graves disease. Across the study: Those with persistent Graves' disease had received antithyroid drugs for over 5 years with positive TSH receptor antibodies.

With iRepertoire HTBI primers and Arm-PCR of CDR3 regions, TCR beta libraries were built. Via MiXCR, TCRdb re-called the multiplex PCR reads, giving one row per CDR3 protein. There are about 420,000 distinct CDR3 sequences in the sample; around 22% occur only once, and around 24% lies in the top ten. In the case of this clonotype: Its specificity is not known.

The study, taken as a whole, reports: Newly diagnosed patients shared 1,000 or so public clonotypes; persistent patients shared about 2,500. Lower TCR diversity was seen in persistent Graves' patients than in newly diagnosed ones.

The time point here: persistent/refractory GD, antithyroid drugs over 5 years with positive TRAb. Construction of the TCR library relied on RNA isolated from PBMCs. Specimen: peripheral blood mononuclear cells (PBMCs), collected when the disease was refractory, from a patient treated with antithyroid drugs. The source of this sequence is a female donor with Graves disease.

The CDR3 DNA reads TGTGCCAGCAGCTTAGGGACGACCGAGGCAGAGACCCAGTACTTC. This translates into CASSLGTTEAETQYF. This chain uses TRBV7-9 with TRBJ2-5, with no clear D. The CDR3 is 15 amino acids. The V end lost 1 base, the J end lost 4 bases, and 13 bases lay between the germline ends. Germline V gives CDR1 SEHNR, CDR2 FQNEAQ (reference sequence). Full variable domain (outside the CDR3, taken from reference TRBV7-9 and TRBJ2-5): DTGVSQNPRHKITKRGQNVTFRCDPISEHNRLYWYRQTLGQGPEFLTYFQNEAQLEKSRLLSDRFSAERPKGSFSTLEIQRTEQGDSAMYLCASSLGTTEAETQYFGPGTRLLVL.